Shown below are 27 T cell receptor beta chains from a single sample sequenced in a study of blood T cell repertoires in COVID-19. Sequenced by immunoSEQ multiplex PCR; TCRdb stores in-frame clones only, minus some. The table shows over 400,000 clones, with approximately 88% occurring only once. The sequenced sample consisted of peripheral blood. These receptors all stem from a woman aged 45-65 years with COVID-19, enrolled during active disease.

The V call is TRBV3-1 (or the pseudogene TRBV3-2), the J call TRBJ2-5, with D unclear. Germline-derived CDR1 and CDR2 are LGHDT and YNNKEL (reference sequence). V lost 1 base and J lost 7, with 10 bases in between. This CDR3 spans 13 amino acids. The CDR3 protein is CASSQVPIVTQYF. Written as DNA, the CDR3 is TGTGCCAGCAGCCAAGTCCCGATAGTGACCCAGTACTTC.

V and J are TRBV5-8 and TRBJ1-4, with 7 bases aligning to TRBD1. This CDR3 has 14 residues. Unmatched junction bases numbered 4, after V lost 4 bases and J lost 4 bases. Germline CDR1 and CDR2: SGHTS and YDEGEE. The CDR3 here is CASSLGQFNEKLFF. The CDR3 coding sequence is TGTGCCAGCAGCCTGGGACAGTTTAATGAAAAACTGTTTTTT.

This sequence joins TRBV28 and TRBJ1-6; 9 bases are a match to TRBD1. Per germline, CDR1 MDHEN and CDR2 SYDVKM. The CDR3 has 14 amino acids. The V and J ends lost 4 bases and 7 bases, in that order; junction bases with no gene match: 2. In DNA form, the CDR3 reads TGTGCCAGCAGTTCGGGACAGGGCAATTCACCCCTCCACTTT. Translated, it gives CASSSGQGNSPLHF.

The rearrangement links TRBV5-1 to TRBJ1-1; perhaps TRBD1 as D (5 bases). The CDR3 covers 16 residues. Germline CDR1 reads SGHRS; CDR2 reads YFSETQ. Trimming shortened V by 2 bases and J by 7 bases, and 21 bases separated the two germline ends. This CDR3 reads CASSFGAGGDGIEAFF. The CDR3 nucleotides read TGCGCCAGCAGCTTCGGGGCCGGGGGGGATGGAATTGAAGCTTTCTTT.

V usage is TRBV2 and J usage is TRBJ2-7; TRBD2 might be the D (5 bases). The V and J ends lost 7 bases and 0 bases respectively, with 16 bases between them. Germline-derived CDR1 and CDR2 are SNHLY and FYNNEI. The CDR3 has 15 amino acids. The CDR3 sequence is CASKLQAVTSYEQYF. CDR3 sequence (DNA): TGTGCCAGCAAGTTACAAGCGGTGACCTCCTACGAGCAGTACTTC.

Only one count was recorded for this clone. CDR3 in amino acids: CATSSWRLVQTYEQYF. CDR3 DNA sequence: TGTGCCACCTCAAGTTGGAGACTAGTCCAAACCTACGAGCAGTACTTC. V and J are TRBV11-2 and TRBJ2-7; D may be TRBD2 (6 bases). Trimming cost V 10 bases and J 2 bases, with 24 bases left between them. CDR3 length: 16 residues. The germline CDR1 and CDR2 sequences are SGHAT and FQNNGV.

This clone was recorded a few times. V and J are TRBV5-1 and TRBJ2-2, with 7 bases aligning to TRBD1. Germline-derived CDR1 and CDR2 are SGHRS and YFSETQ. V trimming: 0 bases; J trimming: 4 bases; junction bases outside the gene matches: 3. The length of the CDR3 is 15 residues. The CDR3 DNA follows: TGCGCCAGCAGCTTGGAACAGGGGTCCACCGGGGAGCTGTTTTTT. Residues: CASSLEQGSTGELFF.

This clone was counted between two and nine times. This chain links TRBV7-9 with TRBJ1-5, with D possibly being TRBD1 (6 bases). CDR1 and CDR2 (germline): SEHNR, FQNEAQ (reference sequence). The CDR3 runs 14 residues. Trimming left V 1 base short and J 7 bases short, with 11 bases between. The CDR3: CASSLGSGGQPQHF. In DNA form, the CDR3 reads TGTGCCAGCAGCTTAGGTAGCGGGGGCCAGCCCCAGCATTTT. Variable domain in full (rest from reference TRBV7-9 and TRBJ1-5): DTGVSQNPRHKITKRGQNVTFRCDPISEHNRLYWYRQTLGQGPEFLTYFQNEAQLEKSRLLSDRFSAERPKGSFSTLEIQRTEQGDSAMYLCASSLGSGGQPQHFGDGTRLSIL.

This clone was found a few times. V usage is TRBV28 and J usage is TRBJ1-1, with 7 nucleotides matching TRBD1. This CDR3 region has 16 residues. The germline gives CDR1 MDHEN, CDR2 SYDVKM. Losses at the gene ends were 7 bases for V and 6 bases for J; bases not matched to a gene: 17. CDR3 DNA sequence: TGTGCCAGCACCACAAGGTGGCCAGGGGGAATCGCTGAAGCTTTCTTT. Protein: CASTTRWPGGIAEAFF.

V usage is TRBV7-9 and J usage is TRBJ2-7, with a tentative D call TRBD1 (5 bases). The CDR3 spans 16 residues. Germline V lookup: CDR1 SEHNR, CDR2 FQNEAQ (reference sequence). V gave up 0 bases and J gave up 0 bases, with 12 bases separating them. The CDR3 protein is CASSLAPGSDSYEQYF. CDR3 in DNA: TGTGCCAGCAGCTTAGCCCCAGGGTCGGACTCCTACGAGCAGTACTTC.

V and J are TRBV18 and TRBJ1-5, with 9 nucleotides matching TRBD1. V shed 7 bases, J shed 3 bases, and the junction held 1 base outside the gene matches. Germline assignment: CDR1 KGHSH and CDR2 LQKENI. The CDR3 has 13 amino acids. This CDR3 reads CASWTGDNQPQHF. The CDR3 region has the DNA TGTGCCAGCTGGACAGGGGACAATCAGCCCCAGCATTTT.

The V and J genes are TRBV5-1 and TRBJ2-1, with TRBD1 matching 7 bases. This CDR3 is 14 amino acids long. Germline-derived CDR1 and CDR2 are SGHRS and YFSETQ. Unmatched junction bases numbered 12, after V lost 7 bases and J lost 8 bases. Here the CDR3 DNA reads TGCGCCAGCGCCCTCGGCTCTACAGGGGATGAGCAGTTCTTC. Residues: CASALGSTGDEQFF.

In this sample, this clone turned up a few times. The chain employs TRBV7-9 and TRBJ1-1; TRBD1 matches 7 bases. CDR1 SEHNR and CDR2 FQNEAQ come from the germline V gene (reference sequence). J lost 1 base, V lost 0 bases, and 2 bases had no gene match. CDR3 length: 15 amino acids. CDR3: CASSLAHRGNTEAFF. The CDR3 DNA is TGTGCCAGCAGCTTAGCGCACAGGGGGAACACTGAAGCTTTCTTT.

The chain has TRBV7-9 and TRBJ1-4, with D uncertain. Between the trimmed V and J ends, which lost 0 bases and 15 bases, there was a span of 17 bases. The germline V gene has CDR1 SEHNR and CDR2 FQNEAQ (reference sequence). This CDR3 contains 14 residues. The CDR3: CASSLAVSPELVFF. The CDR3 DNA follows: TGTGCCAGCAGCTTAGCAGTGAGTCCCGAATTGGTGTTTTTT.

The chain employs TRBV5-7 and TRBJ1-1; 12 bases map to TRBD1. TRBV5-7 is noted as an ORF with a role that remains uncertain. The V and J ends lost 2 bases and 3 bases, in that order; junction bases with no gene match: 11. The CDR3 is 18 amino acids. The CDR3 reads CASSFSGTGGAGDTEAFF. Written as DNA, the CDR3 is TGTGCCAGCAGCTTTTCAGGGACAGGGGGCGCTGGGGACACTGAAGCTTTCTTT.

V usage is TRBV9 and J usage is TRBJ1-2, with a possible D match to TRBD1 (5 bases). Trimming cost V 1 base and J 3 bases, with 10 bases left between them. CDR3 length: 14 amino acids. Germline CDR1 SGDLS, CDR2 YYNGEE. CDR3 amino acids: CASSVPGGDYGYTF. CDR3 nucleotide sequence: TGTGCCAGCAGCGTACCGGGGGGGGACTATGGCTACACCTTC.

The rearrangement links TRBV27 to TRBJ2-2; D remains unclear. The germline CDR1 and CDR2 sequences are MNHEY and SMNVEV (reference sequence). The CDR3 is 14 amino acids. V gave up 0 bases and J gave up 1 base, with 3 bases separating them. CDR3: CASSLSWNTGELFF. The CDR3 nucleotides read TGTGCCAGCAGTTTATCCTGGAACACCGGGGAGCTGTTTTTT.

In this sample, this clone turned up once. The V gene is TRBV5-4, the J gene TRBJ2-3; D is undetermined. Per germline, CDR1 SGHNT and CDR2 YYREEE (reference sequence). Trimming removed 1 base at V and 0 bases at J, with 9 bases between. There are 15 residues in the CDR3. The CDR3 protein is CASSLWSSSTDTQYF. The CDR3 DNA follows: TGTGCCAGCAGCTTGTGGTCGAGCAGCACAGATACGCAGTATTTT.

J is TRBJ1-2 and V is TRBV9, with 9 bases aligning to TRBD1. The CDR3 loop spans 17 amino acids. V lost 2 bases and J lost 0; bases outside the gene matches: 8. Germline V gives CDR1 SGDLS, CDR2 YYNGEE. As DNA, the CDR3 is TGTGCCAGCAGCGTGGCCCGGGACAGGGATACTAACTATGGCTACACCTTC. This encodes CASSVARDRDTNYGYTF.

J is TRBJ2-5 and V is TRBV5-1; the match to TRBD1 covers 9 bases. With V trimmed by 4 bases and J by 5 bases, 6 bases remained unmatched. The CDR3 loop spans 14 amino acids. The germline V gene has CDR1 SGHRS and CDR2 YFSETQ. CDR3 nucleotide sequence: TGCGCCAGCAGCCCGAGGACAGGGGCCGAGACCCAGTACTTC. This gives the protein CASSPRTGAETQYF.

The V gene is TRBV19, the J gene TRBJ1-5; 7 bases agree with TRBD1. The CDR3 runs to 13 residues. Per germline, CDR1 LNHDA and CDR2 SQIVND (reference sequence). J gave up 7 bases and V 5 bases, and 5 bases lay outside the gene matches. The CDR3 sequence is CASSSDREQPQHF. DNA of the CDR3: TGTGCCAGTAGTTCAGACAGGGAACAGCCCCAGCATTTT. The variable domain in full, with the rest retrieved from reference TRBV19 and TRBJ1-5, is DGGITQSPKYLFRKEGQNVTLSCEQNLNHDAMYWYRQDPGQGLRLIYYSQIVNDFQKGDIAEGYSVSREKKESFPLTVTSAQKNPTAFYLCASSSDREQPQHFGDGTRLSIL.

The chain recombines TRBV13 with TRBJ1-1; no clear D gene. The V and J ends lost 1 base and 3 bases respectively, with 6 bases between them. This CDR3 has 13 amino acids. The germline V gene encodes CDR1 PRHDT and CDR2 FYEKMQ (reference sequence). CDR3 sequence reads: CASSLAVDTEAFF. Here the CDR3 DNA reads TGTGCCAGCAGCTTAGCGGTCGACACTGAAGCTTTCTTT.

The genes are TRBV18 and TRBJ2-5; 12 bases agree with TRBD2. The germline CDR1 and CDR2 sequences are KGHSH and LQKENI. V was pared by 2 bases and J by 5 bases, with 6 bases of the junction left unmatched. This CDR3 has 16 residues. In DNA, the CDR3 is TGTGCCAGCTCACCATCTAGGACTAGCGGGGCTGAGACCCAGTACTTC. Translation gives CASSPSRTSGAETQYF.

This sequence joins TRBV5-6 and TRBJ2-2, with D maybe TRBD1 (6 bases). Germline CDR1 reads SGHDT; CDR2 reads YYEEEE. Trimming stripped 4 bases from V and 10 bases from J, with 14 bases between. The CDR3 has 13 residues. For the CDR3, the DNA is TGTGCCAGCAGCCCACCCCAGGGGCCGGAGCTGTTTTTT. Translated, it gives CASSPPQGPELFF.

The rearrangement joins TRBV1 to TRBJ2-3; the D segment call TRBD2 is taken from the table without a DNA check. TRBV1 constitutes a pseudogene. CDR3 length: 13 residues. In nucleotides, the CDR3 is TGCACCAGCGGGGGGGAAAGCACAGATACGCAGTATTTT. Residues: CTSGGESTDTQYF.

This clone was seen only a few times. In nucleotides, the CDR3 is TGTGCCAGCAGACCTACCGGGACTAGCCAATACGAGCAGTACTTC. Residues: CASRPTGTSQYEQYF. The chain recombines TRBV6-5 with TRBJ2-7; TRBD2 agrees at 9 bases. The CDR3 has 15 amino acids. The germline V gene has CDR1 MNHEY and CDR2 SVGAGI. V lost 6 bases to trimming and J lost 4 bases; unmatched junction nucleotides: 10.

The chain carries TRBV5-4 and TRBJ2-3, with TRBD2 matching over 8 bases. J was trimmed by 4 bases and V by 0 bases; bases with no gene match: 4. Germline CDR1 and CDR2: SGHNT and YYREEE (reference sequence). This CDR3 comprises 15 residues. The CDR3 is CASSLDGGAADTQYF. In DNA, the CDR3 is TGTGCCAGCAGCTTGGACGGGGGGGCCGCAGATACGCAGTATTTT.